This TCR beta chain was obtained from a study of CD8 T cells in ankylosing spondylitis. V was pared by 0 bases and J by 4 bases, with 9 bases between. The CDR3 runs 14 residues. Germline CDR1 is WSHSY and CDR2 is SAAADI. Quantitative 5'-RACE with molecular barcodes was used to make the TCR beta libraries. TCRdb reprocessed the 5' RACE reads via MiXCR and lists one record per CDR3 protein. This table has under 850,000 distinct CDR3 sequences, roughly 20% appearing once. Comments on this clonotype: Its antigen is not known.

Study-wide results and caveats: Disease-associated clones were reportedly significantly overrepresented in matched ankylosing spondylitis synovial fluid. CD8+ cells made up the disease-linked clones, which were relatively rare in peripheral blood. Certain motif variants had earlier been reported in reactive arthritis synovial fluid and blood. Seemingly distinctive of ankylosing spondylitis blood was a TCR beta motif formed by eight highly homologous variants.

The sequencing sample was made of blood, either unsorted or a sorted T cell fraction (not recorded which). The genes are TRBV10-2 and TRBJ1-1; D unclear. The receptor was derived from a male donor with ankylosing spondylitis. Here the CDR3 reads CASSESLLGTEAFF. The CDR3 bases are TGCGCCAGCAGTGAGTCTCTATTGGGCACTGAAGCTTTCTTT.